The 31 T cell receptor beta chains in this list originate from one sample, sequenced in a study of shared clonotypes between healthy human individuals. Produced via immunoSEQ multiplex PCR; TCRdb's table is partial and in-frame only. The table shows about 680,000 clones, with around 90% occurring only once. Selected positively for CCR7 and CD45RO-negative, naive CD8 cells excluded terminally differentiated effector memory CD45RA+ cells. The sample consisted of naive CD8+ T cells sorted from blood. The receptor set was obtained from a man aged 25 to 45 in good health.

About this clone: Other DNA sequences in the same sample also yield this CDR3. The chain joins TRBV29-1 to TRBJ1-1; D uncertain. CDR3 length: 12 residues. Germline V gene data show CDR1 as SQVTM and CDR2 as ANQGSEA. V lost 6 bases, J lost 0 bases, and 8 bases lay in between. In DNA form, the CDR3 reads TGCAGCGTCACAAGGATGAACACTGAAGCTTTCTTT. Encoded protein: CSVTRMNTEAFF.

This chain links TRBV28 with TRBJ2-7; D is tentatively TRBD1 or TRBD2 (5 bases each). CDR1 MDHEN and CDR2 SYDVKM come from the germline V gene. The CDR3 loop spans 13 amino acids. The V end was cut by 7 bases, the J end by 5 bases, with 15 bases between. CDR3 protein: CASTLGRGDEQYF. CDR3 sequence (DNA): TGTGCCAGCACCCTAGGTAGGGGAGACGAGCAGTACTTC. The full variable domain, its missing parts supplied by reference TRBV28 and TRBJ2-7, is DVKVTQSSRYLVKRTGEKVFLECVQDMDHENMFWYRQDPGLGLRLIYFSYDVKMKEKGDIPEGYSVSREKKERFSLILESASTNQTSMYLCASTLGRGDEQYFGPGTRLTVT.

The V gene is TRBV5-4, the J gene TRBJ2-2; D is ambiguous. CDR1 is SGHNT, CDR2 YYREEE, per germline (reference sequence). This CDR3 comprises 13 residues. Trimming cost V 1 base and J 4 bases, with 5 bases left between them. CDR3 loop: CASSLWSTGELFF. In DNA form, the CDR3 reads TGTGCCAGCAGCTTGTGGTCCACCGGGGAGCTGTTTTTT.

The chain carries TRBV6-5 and TRBJ2-7; 10 bases map to TRBD2. The germline V gene encodes CDR1 MNHEY and CDR2 SVGAGI. The CDR3 consists of 15 residues. V lost 2 bases to trimming and J lost 6 bases; unmatched junction nucleotides: 7. The DNA of the CDR3 is TGTGCCAGCAGTTACCAGGGACTAGCGAGGGCCGAGCAGTACTTC. Translating gives CASSYQGLARAEQYF.

This clone was observed a single time. The V and J genes are TRBV6-6 and TRBJ1-4; D uncertain. The CDR3 contains 12 residues. Germline V CDR1 and CDR2: MNHNY, SVGAGI (reference sequence). V lost 2 bases and J lost 8, with 6 bases in between. The CDR3 spells CASSYMREKLFF. CDR3 sequence (DNA): TGTGCCAGCAGTTACATGAGAGAAAAACTGTTTTTT.

This chain links TRBV11-2 with TRBJ2-2; 7 bases line up with TRBD2. With V trimmed by 2 bases and J by 5 bases, 8 bases remained unmatched. Germline values: CDR1 SGHAT, CDR2 FQNNGV. The length of the CDR3 is 16 residues. The CDR3 here is CASSLLAGAGTGELFF. CDR3 DNA: TGTGCCAGCAGCTTACTCGCGGGAGCGGGGACCGGGGAGCTGTTTTTT.

This clone was counted once. The V gene is TRBV19, the J gene TRBJ1-1, with TRBD1 as a possible D gene (5 bases). Trimming cost V 1 base and J 1 base, with 10 bases left between them. Germline CDR1 reads LNHDA; CDR2 reads SQIVND (reference sequence). The CDR3 has 15 residues. The CDR3 DNA follows: TGTGCCAGTAGTATAGTCGGGCAGGGGAACACTGAAGCTTTCTTT. This translates into CASSIVGQGNTEAFF.

The V gene is TRBV9, the J gene TRBJ2-1; perhaps TRBD1 as D (5 bases). CDR1 and CDR2 (germline): SGDLS, YYNGEE. The CDR3 sequence is 13 residues long. V lost 2 bases to trimming and J lost 10 bases, with 13 bases between them. CDR3 in DNA: TGTGCCAGCAGCGTCCCAGGGATTCGGGAGCAGTTCTTC. It yields the protein CASSVPGIREQFF.

The chain is built from TRBV7-8 and TRBJ1-1, with a tentative D call TRBD1 (5 bases). The CDR3 consists of 16 residues. In germline, CDR1 is SGHVS, CDR2 FQNEAQ. V lost 5 bases and J lost 5, with 21 bases in between. This CDR3 is CASSPRGGPAGTEAFF. CDR3 nucleotides: TGTGCCAGCAGCCCCCGGGGGGGTCCCGCGGGGACTGAAGCTTTCTTT.

The rearrangement links TRBV5-8 to TRBJ2-1, with 8 bases that match TRBD1. In germline, CDR1 is SGHTS, CDR2 YDEGEE. Trimming at V came to 2 bases and at J to 7 bases, leaving 2 bases not matched to a gene. The CDR3 sequence is 13 residues long. The CDR3 sequence: CASSFRDRNEQFF. The DNA of the CDR3 is TGTGCCAGCAGCTTCCGGGACAGGAATGAGCAGTTCTTC.

The chain uses TRBV19 and TRBJ2-7; perhaps TRBD2 as D (5 bases). This CDR3 is 14 amino acids long. Between the trimmed V and J ends, which lost 1 base and 0 bases, there was a span of 7 bases. The germline V gene encodes CDR1 LNHDA and CDR2 SQIVND (reference sequence). CDR3 sequence reads: CASSIVAFSYEQYF. For the CDR3, the DNA is TGTGCCAGTAGTATAGTAGCGTTCTCCTACGAGCAGTACTTC. Full variable domain (outside the CDR3, taken from reference TRBV19 and TRBJ2-7): DGGITQSPKYLFRKEGQNVTLSCEQNLNHDAMYWYRQDPGQGLRLIYYSQIVNDFQKGDIAEGYSVSREKKESFPLTVTSAQKNPTAFYLCASSIVAFSYEQYFGPGTRLTVT.

The count of this clone is one. The chain carries TRBV27 and TRBJ2-7; TRBD2 matches 7 bases. V lost 6 bases to trimming and J lost 6 bases; unmatched junction nucleotides: 11. Germline CDR1 is MNHEY and CDR2 is SMNVEV (reference sequence). The CDR3 has 14 amino acids. DNA of the CDR3: TGTGCCAGCAGCTCCTCCCGAGCTAGCGGCGAGCAGTACTTC. Translating gives CASSSSRASGEQYF.

The V gene is TRBV12-5, the J gene TRBJ2-1; tentative D call: TRBD2 (7 bases). With 7 bases removed from V and 6 bases from J, the gap between germline ends came to 19 bases. Germline V lookup: CDR1 LGHNT, CDR2 FRNRAP. The CDR3 extends over 15 amino acids. The CDR3 spells CASVLGGAGSNEQFF. CDR3 in DNA: TGTGCTAGTGTCTTGGGGGGGGCCGGGTCCAATGAGCAGTTCTTC.

J is TRBJ2-1 and V is TRBV6-5; D is unresolved. V dropped 4 bases and J dropped 8 bases, with 6 bases sitting between them. CDR1 is MNHEY, CDR2 SVGAGI, per germline. This CDR3 has 11 residues. The CDR3 bases are TGTGCCAGCAGTTTTGGCGATGAGCAGTTCTTC. It yields the protein CASSFGDEQFF.

The V call is TRBV4-2, the J call TRBJ2-2; 9 nucleotides match TRBD2. V shed 3 bases, J shed 5 bases, and the junction held 10 bases outside the gene matches. This CDR3 is 17 amino acids long. The germline V gene has CDR1 LGHNA and CDR2 YNFKEQ. CDR3 DNA: TGTGCCAGCAGCCAGGATGTGGCGCTAGCGGGAACCGGGGAGCTGTTTTTT. Translating it yields CASSQDVALAGTGELFF.

The chain has TRBV4-1 and TRBJ1-1; D is perhaps TRBD1 (6 bases). Deletions cut 3 bases from V and 0 bases from J, with 8 bases between. The CDR3 has 14 residues. CDR1 is MGHRA, CDR2 YSYEKL, per germline. The chain's CDR3 is CASSHTGMNTEAFF. The CDR3 DNA is TGCGCCAGCAGCCATACAGGGATGAACACTGAAGCTTTCTTT.

The chain carries TRBV25-1 and TRBJ2-2; D uncertain. Trimming took 1 base from V and 6 from J, leaving 12 bases between them. This CDR3 contains 15 residues. Germline V gene lookup returns CDR1 MGHDK and CDR2 SYGVNS. The CDR3 sequence is CASSESGRRAGELFF. The CDR3 DNA reads as TGTGCCAGCAGTGAATCGGGCCGAAGGGCCGGGGAGCTGTTTTTT.

The CDR3 DNA is TGTGCCTGGGAGCAGGGTTTGAACACTGAAGCTTTCTTT. Protein sequence: CAWEQGLNTEAFF. The chain joins TRBV30 to TRBJ1-1, with D possibly being TRBD1 (5 bases). Per germline, CDR1 GTSNPN and CDR2 SVGIG (reference sequence). CDR3 length: 13 amino acids. Trimming cost V 5 bases and J 0 bases, with 10 bases left between them.

CDR3 bases: TGCACCAGCAGCCAAGCGGGACTAGCGGGAGTGGGTGCCGGGGAGCTGTTTTTT. As protein: CTSSQAGLAGVGAGELFF. The chain has TRBV1 and TRBJ2-2; the table's D call, TRBD2, has no DNA check behind it. TRBV1 corresponds to a pseudogene. The CDR3 totals 18 residues.

In DNA form, the CDR3 reads TGTGCCAGATCGACTAGCGAAGGGGGCACAGATACGCAGTATTTT. Translating gives CARSTSEGGTDTQYF. The V call is TRBV2, the J call TRBJ2-3; 8 bases line up with TRBD2. The germline V gene encodes CDR1 SNHLY and CDR2 FYNNEI. This CDR3 is 15 amino acids long. Germline trimming cut 9 bases from V and 1 base from J; bases unmatched to any gene: 9.

This clone has only one observation. The chain links TRBV27 to TRBJ2-1, with no clear D. This CDR3 region has 16 residues. The germline V and J ends were trimmed by 8 bases and 0 bases, with 17 bases remaining between them. Per the germline V gene, CDR1 is MNHEY and CDR2 is SMNVEV (reference sequence). CDR3 bases: TGTGCCAGCCAATTCCCTCGACTGAGCTCCTACAATGAGCAGTTCTTC. It encodes CASQFPRLSSYNEQFF.

The chain couples TRBV29-1 to TRBJ2-7, with TRBD1 identical over 8 bases. The CDR3 is 14 residues long. Germline CDR1 SQVTM, CDR2 ANQGSEA. V lost 4 bases, J lost 2 bases, and 7 bases stayed unmatched. The CDR3 region has the DNA TGCAGCGTTGCAGCAGGGGGCCTTACCTACGAGCAGTACTTC. Amino acid sequence: CSVAAGGLTYEQYF.

The V gene is TRBV21-1, the J gene TRBJ2-7; the table's TRBD1 call for D was not verified on the DNA. TRBV21-1 counts as a pseudogene. The length of the CDR3 is 16 residues. This chain's CDR3 is CASRTEGTGGNYEQYF. CDR3 in DNA: TGTGCCAGCAGAACAGAGGGGACAGGGGGCAACTACGAGCAGTACTTC.

The chain combines TRBV30 with TRBJ1-4; no clear D gene. V gave up 2 bases and J gave up 12 bases, with 10 bases separating them. CDR1 is GTSNPN, CDR2 SVGIG, per germline (reference sequence). This CDR3 comprises 11 residues. In DNA form, the CDR3 reads TGTGCCTGGAGTCCCAATTGGGAACTGTTTTTT. This translates into CAWSPNWELFF.

The V gene is TRBV5-6, the J gene TRBJ1-5; D gene ambiguous. The CDR3 sequence is 14 residues long. The germline V gene has CDR1 SGHDT and CDR2 YYEEEE. With 0 bases removed from V and 6 bases from J, the gap between germline ends came to 10 bases. CDR3 nucleotide sequence: TGTGCCAGCAGCTTGGCCGTCATGGCTCAGCCCCAGCATTTT. As protein: CASSLAVMAQPQHF.

The rearrangement uses TRBV2 and TRBJ2-7; D perhaps matches TRBD1 (6 bases). V lost 4 bases to trimming and J lost 6 bases, with 16 bases between them. The CDR3 sequence is 14 residues long. CDR1 and CDR2 from the germline V gene are SNHLY and FYNNEI. The CDR3 DNA follows: TGTGCCAGCAGTGTGAGGGAGAGGGGGTTCGAGCAGTACTTC. It codes for CASSVRERGFEQYF.

This clone has more than one count but fewer than ten. The chain couples TRBV7-8 to TRBJ2-7; D call uncertain. CDR3 length equals 16 residues. The V end was cut by 4 bases, the J end by 5 bases, with 21 bases between. Germline-derived CDR1 and CDR2 are SGHVS and FQNEAQ. The CDR3 DNA is TGTGCCAGCAGCTCGTCATCCTCAGGAGTCCGGCACGAGCAGTACTTC. Protein sequence: CASSSSSSGVRHEQYF.

The chain recombines TRBV19 with TRBJ1-2; 8 positions agree with TRBD1. CDR3 length equals 17 residues. J gave up 1 base and V 7 bases, and 14 bases lay outside the gene matches. Germline V lookup: CDR1 LNHDA, CDR2 SQIVND (reference sequence). The CDR3 region is CASTPRDRPRGNYGYTF. The CDR3 DNA reads TGTGCCAGTACCCCGCGGGACAGGCCGAGGGGTAACTATGGCTACACCTTC.

The chain has TRBV30 and TRBJ2-7; 7 nucleotides agree with TRBD1. CDR1 is GTSNPN and CDR2 is SVGIG in the germline V gene (reference sequence). The J segment lost 6 bases and the V segment lost 0 bases, leaving 8 bases of the junction unmatched. The CDR3 has 14 residues. The CDR3 protein is CAWSVVQGVREQYF. In DNA, the CDR3 is TGTGCCTGGAGTGTCGTCCAGGGGGTGCGCGAGCAGTACTTC.

This rearrangement joins TRBV4-3 to TRBJ1-2, with 8 bases matching TRBD1. From germline, CDR1 is LGHNA and CDR2 YSLEER. The CDR3 contains 15 residues. J was trimmed by 2 bases and V by 0 bases; bases with no gene match: 2. This CDR3 reads CASSQDHRGNYGYTF. DNA of the CDR3: TGCGCCAGCAGCCAAGATCACAGGGGGAACTATGGCTACACCTTC.

The chain uses TRBV7-9 and TRBJ2-5; D tentatively reads TRBD1 or TRBD2 (6 bases each). The ends were cut back, 2 bases at V and 0 bases at J, with 13 bases in the middle. This CDR3 comprises 16 residues. Germline V gives CDR1 SEHNR, CDR2 FQNEAQ (reference sequence). CDR3 nucleotides: TGTGCCAGCAGCTTAATCCGGCGGGACAACCAAGAGACCCAGTACTTC. The encoded protein is CASSLIRRDNQETQYF.